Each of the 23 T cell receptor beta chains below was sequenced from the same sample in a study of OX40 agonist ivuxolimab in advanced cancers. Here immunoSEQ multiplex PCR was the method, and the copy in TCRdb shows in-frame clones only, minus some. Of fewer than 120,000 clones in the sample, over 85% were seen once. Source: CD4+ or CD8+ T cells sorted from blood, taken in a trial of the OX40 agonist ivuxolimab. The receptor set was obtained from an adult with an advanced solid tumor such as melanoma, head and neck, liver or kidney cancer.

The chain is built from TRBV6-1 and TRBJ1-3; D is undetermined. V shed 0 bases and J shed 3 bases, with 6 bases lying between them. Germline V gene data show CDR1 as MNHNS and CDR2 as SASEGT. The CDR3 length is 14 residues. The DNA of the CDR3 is TGTGCCAGCAGTGAAGCTTGGGGTGGAAACACCATATATTTT. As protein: CASSEAWGGNTIYF.

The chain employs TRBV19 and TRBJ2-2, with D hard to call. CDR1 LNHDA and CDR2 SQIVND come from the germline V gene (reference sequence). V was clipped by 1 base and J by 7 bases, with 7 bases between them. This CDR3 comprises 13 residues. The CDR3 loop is CASSIVNLGELFF. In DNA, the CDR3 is TGTGCCAGTAGTATAGTGAACCTCGGGGAGCTGTTTTTT.

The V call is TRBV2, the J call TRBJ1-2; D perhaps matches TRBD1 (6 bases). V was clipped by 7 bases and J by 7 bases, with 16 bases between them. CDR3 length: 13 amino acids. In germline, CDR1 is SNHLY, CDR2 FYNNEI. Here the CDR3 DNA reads TGTGCCAGCAATCAGGGGTTGGGATCTGGCTACACCTTC. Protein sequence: CASNQGLGSGYTF.

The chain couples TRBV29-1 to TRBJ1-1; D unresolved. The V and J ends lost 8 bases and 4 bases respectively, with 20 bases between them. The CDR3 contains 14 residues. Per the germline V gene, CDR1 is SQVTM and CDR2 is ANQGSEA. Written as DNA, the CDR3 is TGCAGCATCGTGGCAAGGGCGACGGTCACTGAAGCTTTCTTT. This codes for CSIVARATVTEAFF.

The DNA of the CDR3 is TGTGCCAGCAGCTACAGGGGGGGGCCCGTAGCCAAAAACATTCAGTACTTC. Its translation: CASSYRGGPVAKNIQYF. The chain has TRBV5-4 and TRBJ2-4; a weak D match, TRBD1 (8 bases). This CDR3 is 17 amino acids long. With 3 bases removed from V and 0 bases from J, the gap between germline ends came to 16 bases. Germline loops: CDR1 SGHNT, CDR2 YYREEE (reference sequence).

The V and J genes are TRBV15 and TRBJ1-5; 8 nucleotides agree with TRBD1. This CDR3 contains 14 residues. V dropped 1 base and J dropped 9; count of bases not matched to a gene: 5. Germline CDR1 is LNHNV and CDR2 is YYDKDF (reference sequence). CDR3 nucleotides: TGTGCCACCAGCAGAGGACAGGGGAGTTTGCCCCAGCATTTT. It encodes CATSRGQGSLPQHF.

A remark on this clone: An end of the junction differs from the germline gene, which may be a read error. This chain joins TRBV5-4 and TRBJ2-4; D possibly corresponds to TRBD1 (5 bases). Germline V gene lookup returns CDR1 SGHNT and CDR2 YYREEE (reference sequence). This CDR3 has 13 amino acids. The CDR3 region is CASSLADERQLRF. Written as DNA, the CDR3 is TGTGCCAGCAGCTTGGCCGACGAAAGACAGCTAAGATTT.

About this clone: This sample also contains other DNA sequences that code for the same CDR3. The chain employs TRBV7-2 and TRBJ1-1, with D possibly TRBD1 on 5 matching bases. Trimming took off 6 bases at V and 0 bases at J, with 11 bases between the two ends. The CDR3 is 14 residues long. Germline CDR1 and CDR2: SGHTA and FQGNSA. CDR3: CASSLQGLNTEAFF. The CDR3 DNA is TGTGCCAGCAGTCTCCAGGGTCTGAACACTGAAGCTTTCTTT.

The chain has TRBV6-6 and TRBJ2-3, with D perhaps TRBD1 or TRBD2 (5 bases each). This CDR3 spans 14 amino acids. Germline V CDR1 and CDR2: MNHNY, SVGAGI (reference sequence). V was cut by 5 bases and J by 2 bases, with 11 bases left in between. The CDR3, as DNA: TGTGCCAGCAGTCCGGGACGGGACACAGATACGCAGTATTTT. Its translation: CASSPGRDTDTQYF.

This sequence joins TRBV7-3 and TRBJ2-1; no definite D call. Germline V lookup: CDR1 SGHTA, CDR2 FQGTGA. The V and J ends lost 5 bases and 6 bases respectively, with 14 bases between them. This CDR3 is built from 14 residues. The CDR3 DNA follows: TGTGCCAGCAGCCCCGGAGCCTGGGGCAATGAGCAGTTCTTC. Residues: CASSPGAWGNEQFF.

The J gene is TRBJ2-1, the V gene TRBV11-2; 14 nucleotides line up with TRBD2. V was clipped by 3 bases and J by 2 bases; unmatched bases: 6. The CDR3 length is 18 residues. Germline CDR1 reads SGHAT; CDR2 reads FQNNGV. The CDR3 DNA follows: TGTGCCAGCAGCTTTGGGACTAGCGGGAGAAAGGCCTACAATGAGCAGTTCTTC. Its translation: CASSFGTSGRKAYNEQFF.

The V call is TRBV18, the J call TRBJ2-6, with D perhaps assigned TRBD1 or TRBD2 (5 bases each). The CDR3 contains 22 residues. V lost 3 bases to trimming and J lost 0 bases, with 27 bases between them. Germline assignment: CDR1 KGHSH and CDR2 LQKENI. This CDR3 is CASSPPSGTLIRGLSGANVLTF. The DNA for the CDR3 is TGTGCCAGCTCACCGCCATCCGGGACCCTGATTAGGGGCCTCTCTGGGGCCAACGTCCTGACTTTC.

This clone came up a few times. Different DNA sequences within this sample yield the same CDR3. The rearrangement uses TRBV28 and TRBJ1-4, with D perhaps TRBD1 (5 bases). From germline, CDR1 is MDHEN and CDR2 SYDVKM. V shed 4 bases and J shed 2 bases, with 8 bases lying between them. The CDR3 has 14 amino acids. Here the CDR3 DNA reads TGTGCCAGCAGTTCAGGGTCGACTAATGAAAAACTGTTTTTT. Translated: CASSSGSTNEKLFF.

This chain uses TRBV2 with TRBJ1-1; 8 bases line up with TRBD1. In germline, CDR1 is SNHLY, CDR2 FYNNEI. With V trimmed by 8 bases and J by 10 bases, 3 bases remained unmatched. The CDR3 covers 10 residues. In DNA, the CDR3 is TGTGCCAGCGTTGGGACAGGAGCTTTCTTT. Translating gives CASVGTGAFF.

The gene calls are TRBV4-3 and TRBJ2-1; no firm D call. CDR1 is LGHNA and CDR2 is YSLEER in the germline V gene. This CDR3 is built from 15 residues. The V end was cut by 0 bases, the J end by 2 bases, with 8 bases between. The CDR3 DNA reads TGCGCCAGCAGCCAAGACAGCCGTCCCTACAATGAGCAGTTCTTC. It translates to CASSQDSRPYNEQFF.

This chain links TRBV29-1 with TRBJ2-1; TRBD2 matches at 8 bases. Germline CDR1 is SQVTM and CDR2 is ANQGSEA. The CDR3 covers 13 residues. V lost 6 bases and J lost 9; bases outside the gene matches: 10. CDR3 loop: CSVAYGRGGEQFF. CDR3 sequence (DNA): TGCAGCGTGGCGTACGGGAGGGGGGGTGAGCAGTTCTTC.

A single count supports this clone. CDR3 amino acids: CAREPTGSGGYTF. Here the CDR3 DNA reads TGTGCCCGGGAACCTACAGGGTCGGGAGGCTACACCTTC. The V and J genes are TRBV30 and TRBJ1-2, with D maybe TRBD1 (6 bases). Trimming pared 8 bases from V and 8 bases from J, leaving 21 bases between. Germline-derived CDR1 and CDR2 are GTSNPN and SVGIG (reference sequence). The CDR3 runs 13 residues. The complete variable domain, with remaining parts taken from reference TRBV30 and TRBJ1-2, reads SQTIHQWPATLVQPVGSPLSLECTVEGTSNPNLYWYRQAAGRGLQLLFYSVGIGQISSEVPQNLSASRPQDRQFILSSKKLLLSDSGFYLCAREPTGSGGYTFGSGTRLTVV.

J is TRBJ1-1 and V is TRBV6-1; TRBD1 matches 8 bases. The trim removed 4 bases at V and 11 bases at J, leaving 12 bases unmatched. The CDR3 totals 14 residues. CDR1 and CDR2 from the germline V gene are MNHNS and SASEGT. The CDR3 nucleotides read TGTGCCAGCAGTGCCCGAAACAGGGGGTCATATGCTTTCTTT. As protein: CASSARNRGSYAFF.

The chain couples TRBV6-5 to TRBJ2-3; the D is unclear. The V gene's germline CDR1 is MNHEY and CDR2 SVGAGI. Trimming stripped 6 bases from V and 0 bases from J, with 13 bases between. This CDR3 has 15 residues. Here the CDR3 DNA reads TGTGCCAGCAGCCGTGTGAGACCTAGCACAGATACGCAGTATTTT. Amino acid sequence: CASSRVRPSTDTQYF.

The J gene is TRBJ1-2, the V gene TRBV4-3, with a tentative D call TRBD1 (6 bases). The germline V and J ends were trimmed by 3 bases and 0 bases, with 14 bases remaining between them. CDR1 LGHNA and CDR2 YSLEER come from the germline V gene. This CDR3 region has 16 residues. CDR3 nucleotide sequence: TGCGCCAGCAGCCACTCCCGGGACACAGCTAACTATGGCTACACCTTC. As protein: CASSHSRDTANYGYTF.

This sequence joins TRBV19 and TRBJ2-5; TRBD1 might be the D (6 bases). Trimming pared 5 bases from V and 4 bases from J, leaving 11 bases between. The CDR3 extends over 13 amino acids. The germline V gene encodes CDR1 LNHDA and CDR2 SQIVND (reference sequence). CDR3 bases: TGTGCCAGTAGTTTGACAGGCGGAGAGACCCAGTACTTC. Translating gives CASSLTGGETQYF.

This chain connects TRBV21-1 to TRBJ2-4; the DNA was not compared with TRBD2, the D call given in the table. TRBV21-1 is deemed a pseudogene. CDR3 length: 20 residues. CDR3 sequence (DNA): TGTGCCAGCAGCAAAGCCCGGACTAGTTTCCAATCCGCGGCCAAAAACATTCAGTACTTC. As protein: CASSKARTSFQSAAKNIQYF.

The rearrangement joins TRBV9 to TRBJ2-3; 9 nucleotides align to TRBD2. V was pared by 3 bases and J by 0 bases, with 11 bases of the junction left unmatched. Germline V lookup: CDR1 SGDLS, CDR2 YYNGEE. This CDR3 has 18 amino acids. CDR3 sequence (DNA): TGTGCCAGCAGCGGTAAGGCGGGAGGGGAACTTAGCACAGATACGCAGTATTTT. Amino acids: CASSGKAGGELSTDTQYF.